A selection of T cell receptor beta chains follows, all from one sample in a study of T cell changes during pregnancy in multiple sclerosis. Sequencing used immunoSEQ multiplex PCR; TCRdb keeps in-frame clones, though not all of them. The sample lists around 54,000 clones; about nine tenths were seen once. Sequenced material: CD4+ T cells from peripheral blood mononuclear cells, taken after pregnancy. These receptor sequences come from a female donor in good health, enrolled as a control in a pregnancy study. CDR3s include the opening cysteine and the closing phenylalanine or tryptophan. D genes are given only for firm matches. The size field is filled for only some rows; it gives once, few, many or a size class.

CDR3aa: CASRLMTGDYEQYF
abundance: NA
v_gene: TRBV6-8
d_gene: NA
j_gene: TRBJ2-7

CDR3aa: CASSTRTVQPLGYGYTF
abundance: NA
v_gene: TRBV19
d_gene: NA
j_gene: TRBJ1-2

CDR3aa: CASSMLASGTDTQYF
abundance: NA
v_gene: TRBV21-1
d_gene: NA
j_gene: TRBJ2-3

CDR3aa: CAWSRTGGTEAFF
abundance: NA
v_gene: TRBV30
d_gene: TRBD1
j_gene: TRBJ1-1

CDR3aa: CASSLGTGINIQYF
abundance: NA
v_gene: TRBV18
d_gene: TRBD1
j_gene: TRBJ2-4

CDR3aa: CASSESGTGGFSYGYTF
abundance: once
v_gene: TRBV25-1
d_gene: TRBD1
j_gene: TRBJ1-2

CDR3aa: CASTLFSGTGVTNYGYTF
abundance: NA
v_gene: TRBV28
d_gene: TRBD1
j_gene: TRBJ1-2

CDR3aa: CASSFWGAGAHTQYF
abundance: NA
v_gene: TRBV5-6
d_gene: NA
j_gene: TRBJ2-3

CDR3aa: CASSPTRWGTQYF
abundance: NA
v_gene: TRBV28
d_gene: NA
j_gene: TRBJ2-5

CDR3aa: CASSPGQGAKTQYF
abundance: NA
v_gene: TRBV7-7
d_gene: TRBD1
j_gene: TRBJ2-5

CDR3aa: CASSRQGLLFGLEQYF
abundance: NA
v_gene: TRBV19
d_gene: TRBD1
j_gene: TRBJ2-7

CDR3aa: CASSPDRGLVYEQYF
abundance: NA
v_gene: TRBV19
d_gene: TRBD1
j_gene: TRBJ2-7

CDR3aa: CASRDSVGEQFF
abundance: NA
v_gene: TRBV6-4
d_gene: NA
j_gene: TRBJ2-1

CDR3aa: CASSQVPQGREGYTF
abundance: NA
v_gene: TRBV4-2
d_gene: NA
j_gene: TRBJ1-2

CDR3aa: CATSRQRGPNEKLFF
abundance: NA
v_gene: TRBV15
d_gene: TRBD1
j_gene: TRBJ1-4

CDR3aa: CASSESYRDTYNEQFF
abundance: NA
v_gene: TRBV10-1
d_gene: NA
j_gene: TRBJ2-1

CDR3aa: CASSSAGETQYF
abundance: NA
v_gene: TRBV28
d_gene: NA
j_gene: TRBJ2-5

CDR3aa: CATSRGRHEKLFF
abundance: once
v_gene: TRBV19
d_gene: TRBD1
j_gene: TRBJ1-4

CDR3aa: CASSLSAGPSDTQYF
abundance: NA
v_gene: TRBV5-1
d_gene: NA
j_gene: TRBJ2-3

CDR3aa: CAISEGDRGAYEQYF
abundance: NA
v_gene: TRBV10-3
d_gene: TRBD1
j_gene: TRBJ2-7

CDR3aa: CASSQRHEQFF
abundance: NA
v_gene: TRBV2
d_gene: NA
j_gene: TRBJ2-1

CDR3aa: CATSRGQGSYGYTF
abundance: NA
v_gene: TRBV6-5
d_gene: TRBD1
j_gene: TRBJ1-2

CDR3aa: CASSLGGGGNTEAFF
abundance: NA
v_gene: TRBV11-3
d_gene: NA
j_gene: TRBJ1-1

CDR3aa: CASSQDLPGDSGANVLTF
abundance: NA
v_gene: TRBV4-1
d_gene: NA
j_gene: TRBJ2-6

CDR3aa: CASSPDRNTGELFF
abundance: once
v_gene: TRBV11-2
d_gene: NA
j_gene: TRBJ2-2

CDR3aa: CASSYSQGARQPQHF
abundance: NA
v_gene: TRBV6-5
d_gene: NA
j_gene: TRBJ1-5

CDR3aa: CASSLGQGYEKLFF
abundance: NA
v_gene: TRBV5-1
d_gene: TRBD1
j_gene: TRBJ1-4

CDR3aa: CASSFQGDTGELFF
abundance: few
v_gene: TRBV7-9
d_gene: NA
j_gene: TRBJ2-2

CDR3aa: CASSERGQVDTIYF
abundance: NA
v_gene: TRBV6-1
d_gene: TRBD1
j_gene: TRBJ1-3

CDR3aa: CASSLAFGTGGSGYTF
abundance: NA
v_gene: TRBV7-9
d_gene: TRBD1
j_gene: TRBJ1-2

CDR3aa: CASSNWDTANEQYF
abundance: NA
v_gene: TRBV7-2
d_gene: NA
j_gene: TRBJ2-7

CDR3aa: CASSRRGGSYEQYF
abundance: few
v_gene: TRBV7-2
d_gene: TRBD2
j_gene: TRBJ2-7

CDR3aa: CASSLASPGFYNEQFF
abundance: once
v_gene: TRBV7-8
d_gene: NA
j_gene: TRBJ2-1

CDR3aa: CASSLEAGLLGEQYF
abundance: NA
v_gene: TRBV7-2
d_gene: NA
j_gene: TRBJ2-7

CDR3aa: CAIRGGLSSGNTIYF
abundance: NA
v_gene: TRBV10-3
d_gene: NA
j_gene: TRBJ1-3

CDR3aa: CASSLDGGSATEAFF
abundance: NA
v_gene: TRBV11-2
d_gene: NA
j_gene: TRBJ1-1

CDR3aa: CASSVTSGGSYNEQFF
abundance: NA
v_gene: TRBV9
d_gene: TRBD2
j_gene: TRBJ2-1

CDR3aa: CASGLLPLLAGATGELFF
abundance: NA
v_gene: TRBV12-5
d_gene: TRBD2
j_gene: TRBJ2-2

CDR3aa: CASSLNYGYTF
abundance: NA
v_gene: TRBV11-2
d_gene: NA
j_gene: TRBJ1-2

CDR3aa: CASTLRGGPDSPLHF
abundance: NA
v_gene: TRBV30
d_gene: NA
j_gene: TRBJ1-6

CDR3aa: CASESVGGYNEQFF
abundance: NA
v_gene: TRBV4-2
d_gene: TRBD2
j_gene: TRBJ2-1

CDR3aa: CASSEQGYAKNIQYF
abundance: NA
v_gene: TRBV6-1
d_gene: NA
j_gene: TRBJ2-4

CDR3aa: CASSLNSISNEQFF
abundance: NA
v_gene: TRBV5-1
d_gene: NA
j_gene: TRBJ2-1

CDR3aa: CASSHPGLVDNEQFF
abundance: NA
v_gene: TRBV14
d_gene: TRBD2
j_gene: TRBJ2-1

CDR3aa: CASSQVIQANSPLHF
abundance: NA
v_gene: TRBV4-2
d_gene: NA
j_gene: TRBJ1-6